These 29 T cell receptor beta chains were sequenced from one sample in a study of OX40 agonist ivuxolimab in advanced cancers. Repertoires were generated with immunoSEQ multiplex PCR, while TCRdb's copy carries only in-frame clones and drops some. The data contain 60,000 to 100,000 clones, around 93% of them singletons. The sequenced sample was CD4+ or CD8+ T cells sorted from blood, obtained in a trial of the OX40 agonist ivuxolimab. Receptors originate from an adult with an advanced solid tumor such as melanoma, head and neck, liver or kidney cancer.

The CDR3 sequence is CASSLELQETQYF. The CDR3 DNA sequence: TGTGCCAGCAGCTTAGAACTACAAGAGACCCAGTACTTC. The chain couples TRBV7-2 to TRBJ2-5; D gene unclear. Germline V lookup: CDR1 SGHTA, CDR2 FQGNSA. The V and J ends lost 1 base and 2 bases respectively, with 5 bases between them. CDR3 size: 13 residues.

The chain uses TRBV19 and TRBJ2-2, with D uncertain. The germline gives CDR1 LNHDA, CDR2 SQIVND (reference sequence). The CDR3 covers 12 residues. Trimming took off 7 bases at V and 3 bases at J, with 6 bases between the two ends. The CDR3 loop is CASKHDTGELFF. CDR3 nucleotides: TGTGCCAGTAAACATGACACCGGGGAGCTGTTTTTT.

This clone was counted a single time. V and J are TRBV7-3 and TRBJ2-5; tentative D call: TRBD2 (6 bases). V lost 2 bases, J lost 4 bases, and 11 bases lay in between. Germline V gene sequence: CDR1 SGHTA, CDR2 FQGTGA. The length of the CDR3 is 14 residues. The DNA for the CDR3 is TGTGCCAGCAGCTTAGGAGGGTACGGAGAGACCCAGTACTTC. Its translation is CASSLGGYGETQYF.

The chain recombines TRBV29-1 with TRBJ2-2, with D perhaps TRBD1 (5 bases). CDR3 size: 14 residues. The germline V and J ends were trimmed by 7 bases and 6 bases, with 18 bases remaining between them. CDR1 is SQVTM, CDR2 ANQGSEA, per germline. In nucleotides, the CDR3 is TGCAGCGGAAGGACATCAACATTCTCCGGGGAGCTGTTTTTT. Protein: CSGRTSTFSGELFF.

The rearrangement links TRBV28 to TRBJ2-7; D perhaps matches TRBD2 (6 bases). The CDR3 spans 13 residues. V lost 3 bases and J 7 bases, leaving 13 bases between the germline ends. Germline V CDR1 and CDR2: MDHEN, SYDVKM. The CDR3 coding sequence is TGTGCCAGCAGTTTGGGCGGGGCAGGGGAGCAGTACTTC. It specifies CASSLGGAGEQYF.

In nucleotides, the CDR3 is TGTGCCAGCAGTTACGGTGGAGGGGATAAACTAGCTTTCTTT. Translating it yields CASSYGGGDKLAFF. The gene calls are TRBV6-5 and TRBJ1-1; D may be TRBD1 (5 bases). Germline assignment: CDR1 MNHEY and CDR2 SVGAGI. V was trimmed by 2 bases and J by 10 bases, leaving 17 bases between them. This CDR3 has 14 residues.

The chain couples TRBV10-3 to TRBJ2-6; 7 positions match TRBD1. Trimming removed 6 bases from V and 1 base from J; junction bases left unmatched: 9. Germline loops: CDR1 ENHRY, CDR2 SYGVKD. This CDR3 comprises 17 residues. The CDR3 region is CAIRTGTDGSGANVLTF. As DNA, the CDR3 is TGTGCCATCAGGACGGGGACAGACGGTTCTGGGGCCAACGTCCTGACTTTC.

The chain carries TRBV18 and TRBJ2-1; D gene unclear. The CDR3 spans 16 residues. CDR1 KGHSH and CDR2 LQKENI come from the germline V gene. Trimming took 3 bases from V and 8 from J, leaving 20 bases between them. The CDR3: CASSPPRGTSSDEQFF. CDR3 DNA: TGTGCCAGCTCACCCCCGCGTGGAACAAGCAGCGATGAGCAGTTCTTC. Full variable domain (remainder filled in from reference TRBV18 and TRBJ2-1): NAGVMQNPRHLVRRRGQEARLRCSPMKGHSHVYWYRQLPEEGLKFMVYLQKENIIDESGMPKERFSAEFPKEGPSILRIQQVVRGDSAAYFCASSPPRGTSSDEQFFGPGTRLTVL.

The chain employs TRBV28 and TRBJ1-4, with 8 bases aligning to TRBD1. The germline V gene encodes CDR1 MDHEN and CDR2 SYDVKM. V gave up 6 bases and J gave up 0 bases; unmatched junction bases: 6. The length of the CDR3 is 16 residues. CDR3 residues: CASSPDRASTNEKLFF. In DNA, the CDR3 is TGTGCCAGCAGCCCGGACAGGGCCTCAACTAATGAAAAACTGTTTTTT. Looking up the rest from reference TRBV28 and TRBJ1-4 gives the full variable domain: DVKVTQSSRYLVKRTGEKVFLECVQDMDHENMFWYRQDPGLGLRLIYFSYDVKMKEKGDIPEGYSVSREKKERFSLILESASTNQTSMYLCASSPDRASTNEKLFFGSGTQLSVL.

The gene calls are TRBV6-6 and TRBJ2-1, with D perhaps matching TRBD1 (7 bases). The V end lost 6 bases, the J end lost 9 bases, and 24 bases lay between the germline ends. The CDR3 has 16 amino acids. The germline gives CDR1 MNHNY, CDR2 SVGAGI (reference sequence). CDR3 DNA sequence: TGTGCCAGCAGCTCGACAGGGCGCGGGGTGTTCGGTGAGCAGTTCTTC. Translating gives CASSSTGRGVFGEQFF.

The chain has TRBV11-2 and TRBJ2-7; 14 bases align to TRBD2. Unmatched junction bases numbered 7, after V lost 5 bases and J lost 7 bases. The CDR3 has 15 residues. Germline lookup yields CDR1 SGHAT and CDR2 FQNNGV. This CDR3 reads CASSPRLAGGEEQYF. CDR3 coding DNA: TGTGCCAGCAGCCCTAGACTAGCGGGAGGGGAGGAGCAGTACTTC.

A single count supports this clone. The CDR3 loop is CASSLGLAGNNEQFF. The CDR3 bases are TGTGCCAGCAGCTTAGGACTAGCGGGAAACAATGAGCAGTTCTTC. This rearrangement joins TRBV11-1 to TRBJ2-1, with 11 nucleotides matching TRBD2. The CDR3 is 15 residues long. Germline loops: CDR1 SGHAT, CDR2 FQDESV (reference sequence). With 1 base clipped from V and 5 bases from J, the junction kept 1 base outside the gene matches. Looking up the rest from reference TRBV11-1 and TRBJ2-1 gives the full variable domain: EAEVAQSPRYKITEKSQAVAFWCDPISGHATLYWYRQILGQGPELLVQFQDESVVDDSQLPKDRFSAERLKGVDSTLKIQPAELGDSAMYLCASSLGLAGNNEQFFGPGTRLTVL.

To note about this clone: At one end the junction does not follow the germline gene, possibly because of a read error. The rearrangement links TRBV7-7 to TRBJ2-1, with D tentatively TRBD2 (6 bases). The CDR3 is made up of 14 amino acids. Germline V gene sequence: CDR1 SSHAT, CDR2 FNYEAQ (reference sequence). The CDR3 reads CASSLAVVGGEQFF. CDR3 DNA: TGTGCTAGCAGCTTAGCGGTAGTGGGGGGTGAGCAGTTCTTC.

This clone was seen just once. This chain's CDR3 is CASSEGSNSYEQYF. CDR3 in DNA: TGCGCCAGCAGCGAGGGCAGTAACTCCTACGAGCAGTACTTC. This chain links TRBV5-1 with TRBJ2-7, with a tentative D call TRBD2 (5 bases). This CDR3 spans 14 amino acids. Trimming stripped 4 bases from V and 0 bases from J, with 11 bases between. Per the germline V gene, CDR1 is SGHRS and CDR2 is YFSETQ.

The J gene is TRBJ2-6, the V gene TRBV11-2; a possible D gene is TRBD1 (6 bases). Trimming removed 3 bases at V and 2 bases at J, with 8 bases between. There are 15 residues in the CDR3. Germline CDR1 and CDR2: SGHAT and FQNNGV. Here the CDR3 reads CASSLYRAGANVLTF. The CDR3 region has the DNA TGTGCCAGCAGCTTGTACAGGGCTGGGGCCAACGTCCTGACTTTC.

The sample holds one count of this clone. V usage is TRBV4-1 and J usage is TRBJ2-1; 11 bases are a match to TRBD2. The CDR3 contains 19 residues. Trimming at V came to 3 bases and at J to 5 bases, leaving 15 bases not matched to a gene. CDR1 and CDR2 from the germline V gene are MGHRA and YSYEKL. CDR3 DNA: TGCGCCAGCAGCCAGGCGGTAGCGGGAGGGCCCTGGGTGAACAATGAGCAGTTCTTC. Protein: CASSQAVAGGPWVNNEQFF.

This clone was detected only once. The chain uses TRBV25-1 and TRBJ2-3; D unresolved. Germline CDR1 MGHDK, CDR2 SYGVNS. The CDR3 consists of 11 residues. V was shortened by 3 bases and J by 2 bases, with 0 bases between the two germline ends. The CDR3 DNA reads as TGTGCCAGCAGTGACACAGATACGCAGTATTTT. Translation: CASSDTDTQYF. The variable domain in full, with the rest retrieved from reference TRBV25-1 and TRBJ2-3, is EADIYQTPRYLVIGTGKKITLECSQTMGHDKMYWYQQDPGMELHLIHYSYGVNSTEKGDLSSESTVSRIRTEHFPLTLESARPSHTSQYLCASSDTDTQYFGPGTRLTVL.

The CDR3 loop reads CASSQGSLADRYNEQFF. The DNA for the CDR3 is TGCGCCAGCAGCCAAGGGTCCCTAGCGGACAGATACAATGAGCAGTTCTTC. The rearrangement uses TRBV4-1 and TRBJ2-1; TRBD2 is a possible D gene (7 bases). V lost 1 base and J lost 4, with 17 bases in between. Germline lookup yields CDR1 MGHRA and CDR2 YSYEKL. The CDR3 spans 17 residues.

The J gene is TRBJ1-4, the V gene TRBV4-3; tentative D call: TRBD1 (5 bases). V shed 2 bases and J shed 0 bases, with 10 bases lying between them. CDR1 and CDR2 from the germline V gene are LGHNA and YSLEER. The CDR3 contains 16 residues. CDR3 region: CASSQQGFATNEKLFF. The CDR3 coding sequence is TGCGCCAGCAGCCAACAGGGATTTGCAACTAATGAAAAACTGTTTTTT.

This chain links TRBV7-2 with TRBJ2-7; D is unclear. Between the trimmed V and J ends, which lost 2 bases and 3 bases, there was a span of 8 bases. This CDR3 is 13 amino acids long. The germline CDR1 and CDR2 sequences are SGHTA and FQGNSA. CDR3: CASSLMGIYEQYF. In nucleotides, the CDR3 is TGTGCCAGCAGCTTAATGGGGATCTACGAGCAGTACTTC.

The CDR3 DNA reads TGTGCCAGTAGTATTAATGGTGACAGGGGGCACGAGCAGTACTTC. Its translation is CASSINGDRGHEQYF. The chain employs TRBV19 and TRBJ2-7; 10 bases fit TRBD1. V lost 3 bases to trimming and J lost 5 bases; unmatched junction nucleotides: 7. CDR1 is LNHDA and CDR2 is SQIVND in the germline V gene (reference sequence). The length of the CDR3 is 15 residues.

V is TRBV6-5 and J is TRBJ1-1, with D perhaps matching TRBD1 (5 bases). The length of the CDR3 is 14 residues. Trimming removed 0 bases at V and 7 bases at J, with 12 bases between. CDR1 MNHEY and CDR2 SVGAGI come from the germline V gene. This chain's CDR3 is CASSYSRGVSEAFF. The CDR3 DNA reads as TGTGCCAGCAGTTACTCACGGGGGGTGAGTGAAGCTTTCTTT.

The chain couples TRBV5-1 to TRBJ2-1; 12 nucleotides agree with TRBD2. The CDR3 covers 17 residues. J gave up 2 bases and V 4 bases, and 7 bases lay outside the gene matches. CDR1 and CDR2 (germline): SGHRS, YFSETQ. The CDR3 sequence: CASSRGLAGQTYNEQFF. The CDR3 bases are TGCGCCAGCAGCAGGGGACTAGCGGGTCAGACCTACAATGAGCAGTTCTTC.

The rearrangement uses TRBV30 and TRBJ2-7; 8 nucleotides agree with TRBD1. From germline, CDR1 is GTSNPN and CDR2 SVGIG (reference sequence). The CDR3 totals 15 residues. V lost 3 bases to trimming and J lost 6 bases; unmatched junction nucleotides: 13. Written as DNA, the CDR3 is TGTGCCTGGAGCTCATCAGGAGACAGGGGTATCGAGCAGTACTTC. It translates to CAWSSSGDRGIEQYF.

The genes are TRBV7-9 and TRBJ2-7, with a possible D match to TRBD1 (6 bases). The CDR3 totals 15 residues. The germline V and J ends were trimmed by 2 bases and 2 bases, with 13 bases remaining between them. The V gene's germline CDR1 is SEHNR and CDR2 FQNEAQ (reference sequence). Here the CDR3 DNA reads TGTGCCAGCAGCTTACGGGTAGGGGGACCCTACGAGCAGTACTTC. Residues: CASSLRVGGPYEQYF.

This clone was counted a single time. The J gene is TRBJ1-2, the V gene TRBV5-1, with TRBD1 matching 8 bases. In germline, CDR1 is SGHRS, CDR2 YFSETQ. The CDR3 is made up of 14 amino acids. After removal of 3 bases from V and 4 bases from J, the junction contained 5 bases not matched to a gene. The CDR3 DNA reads TGCGCCAGCAGCTCCGACAGGGGTGTCTATGGCTACACCTTC. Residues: CASSSDRGVYGYTF.

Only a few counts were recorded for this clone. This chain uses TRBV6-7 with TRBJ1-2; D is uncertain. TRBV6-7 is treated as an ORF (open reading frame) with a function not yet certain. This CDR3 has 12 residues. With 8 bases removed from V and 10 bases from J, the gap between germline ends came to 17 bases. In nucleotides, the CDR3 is TGTGCCAGCCCGCGTAGTGGGAGATCCTACACCTTC. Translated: CASPRSGRSYTF.

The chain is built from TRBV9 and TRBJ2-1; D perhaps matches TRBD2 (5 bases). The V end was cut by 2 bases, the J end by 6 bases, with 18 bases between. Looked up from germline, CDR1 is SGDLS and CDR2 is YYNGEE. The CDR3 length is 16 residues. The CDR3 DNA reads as TGTGCCAGCAGCGTTAGTACGAGCGGAGGATTCAATGAGCAGTTCTTC. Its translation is CASSVSTSGGFNEQFF.

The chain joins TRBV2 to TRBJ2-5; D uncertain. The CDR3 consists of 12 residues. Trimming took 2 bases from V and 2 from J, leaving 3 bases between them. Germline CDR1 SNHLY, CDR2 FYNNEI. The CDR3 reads CASSERQETQYF. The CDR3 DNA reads TGTGCCAGCAGTGAAAGGCAAGAGACCCAGTACTTC.